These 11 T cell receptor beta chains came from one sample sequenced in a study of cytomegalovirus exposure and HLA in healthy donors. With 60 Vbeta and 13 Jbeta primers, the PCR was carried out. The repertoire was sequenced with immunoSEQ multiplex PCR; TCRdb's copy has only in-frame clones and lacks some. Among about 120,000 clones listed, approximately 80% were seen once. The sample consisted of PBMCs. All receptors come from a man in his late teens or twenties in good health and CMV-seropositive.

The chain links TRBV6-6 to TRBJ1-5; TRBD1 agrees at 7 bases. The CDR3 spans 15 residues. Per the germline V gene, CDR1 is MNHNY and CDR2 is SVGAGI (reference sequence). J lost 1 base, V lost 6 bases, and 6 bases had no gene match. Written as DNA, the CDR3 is TGTGCCAGCAGACCGGACAGGATCAGCAATCAGCCCCAGCATTTT. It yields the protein CASRPDRISNQPQHF.

CDR3 region: CSVVPHRGGTSSYNEQFF. The CDR3 DNA is TGCAGCGTTGTTCCCCATAGAGGCGGGACGAGCTCCTACAATGAGCAGTTCTTC. This sequence joins TRBV29-1 and TRBJ2-1, with D maybe TRBD2 (6 bases). The CDR3 is 18 amino acids. Deletions cut 4 bases from V and 0 bases from J, with 22 bases between. Germline assignment: CDR1 SQVTM and CDR2 ANQGSEA.

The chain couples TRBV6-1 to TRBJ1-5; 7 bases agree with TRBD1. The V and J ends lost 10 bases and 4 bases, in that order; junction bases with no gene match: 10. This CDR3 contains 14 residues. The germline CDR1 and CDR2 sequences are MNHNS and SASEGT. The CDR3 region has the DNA TGTGCCACCTCAGATAGACAGGGTAATCAGCCCCAGCATTTT. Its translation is CATSDRQGNQPQHF.

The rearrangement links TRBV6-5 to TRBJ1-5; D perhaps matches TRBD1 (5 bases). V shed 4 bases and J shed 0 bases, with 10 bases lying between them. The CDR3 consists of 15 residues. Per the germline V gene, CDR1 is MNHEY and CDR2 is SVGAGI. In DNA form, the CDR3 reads TGTGCCAGCAGTTCAAGGGGATATAGCAATCAGCCCCAGCATTTT. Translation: CASSSRGYSNQPQHF.

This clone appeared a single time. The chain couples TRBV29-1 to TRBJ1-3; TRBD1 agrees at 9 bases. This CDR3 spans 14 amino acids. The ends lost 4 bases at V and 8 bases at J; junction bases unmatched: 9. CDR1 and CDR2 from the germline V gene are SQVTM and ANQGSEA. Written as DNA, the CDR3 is TGCAGCGTTGTGGGGACAGGGCATCGAGACACCATATATTTT. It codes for CSVVGTGHRDTIYF.

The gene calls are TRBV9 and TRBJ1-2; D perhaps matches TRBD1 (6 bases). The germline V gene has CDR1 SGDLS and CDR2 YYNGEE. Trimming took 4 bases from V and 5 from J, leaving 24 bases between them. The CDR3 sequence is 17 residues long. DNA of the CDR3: TGTGCCAGCAGCCCGCGGACAGAGAGCGCTTCCCTATATGGCTACACCTTC. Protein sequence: CASSPRTESASLYGYTF.

The CDR3 DNA follows: TGCGCCAGCAGTTTAGGACACGAGACGACCGGGGAGCTGTTTTTT. Protein: CASSLGHETTGELFF. This chain connects TRBV5-1 to TRBJ2-2, with D possibly matching TRBD1 (5 bases). Trimming pared 5 bases from V and 5 bases from J, leaving 16 bases between. The CDR3 contains 15 residues. Germline V gene sequence: CDR1 SGHRS, CDR2 YFSETQ.

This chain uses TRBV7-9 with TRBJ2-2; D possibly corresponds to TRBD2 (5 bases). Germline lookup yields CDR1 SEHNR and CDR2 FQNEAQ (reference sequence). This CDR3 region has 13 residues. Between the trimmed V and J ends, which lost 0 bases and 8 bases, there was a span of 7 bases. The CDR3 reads CASSLASGGELFF. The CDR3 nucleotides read TGTGCCAGCAGCTTAGCGTCGGGGGGGGAGCTGTTTTTT.

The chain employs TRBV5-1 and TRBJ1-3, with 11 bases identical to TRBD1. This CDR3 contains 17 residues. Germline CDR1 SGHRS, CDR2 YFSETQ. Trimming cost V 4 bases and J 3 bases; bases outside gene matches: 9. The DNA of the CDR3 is TGCGCCAGCAGCCTTGGACAGGGGGCATTAAATGGAAACACCATATATTTT. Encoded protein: CASSLGQGALNGNTIYF.

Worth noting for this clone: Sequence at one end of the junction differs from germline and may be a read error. CDR3 in amino acids: CASSFVGRTGELVF. CDR3 DNA: TGCGCCAGCAGCTTTGTCGGGAGGACCGGGGAGCTGGTTTTT. The chain employs TRBV5-1 and TRBJ2-2; 7 bases map to TRBD2. There are 14 residues in the CDR3. Per the germline V gene, CDR1 is SGHRS and CDR2 is YFSETQ.

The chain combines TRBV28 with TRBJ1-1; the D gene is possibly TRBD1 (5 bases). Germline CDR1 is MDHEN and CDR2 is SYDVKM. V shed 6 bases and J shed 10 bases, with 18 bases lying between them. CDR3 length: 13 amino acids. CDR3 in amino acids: CASSPQQSGGAFF. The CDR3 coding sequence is TGTGCCAGCAGCCCCCAACAAAGCGGGGGAGCTTTCTTT. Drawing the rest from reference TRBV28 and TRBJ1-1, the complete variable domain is DVKVTQSSRYLVKRTGEKVFLECVQDMDHENMFWYRQDPGLGLRLIYFSYDVKMKEKGDIPEGYSVSREKKERFSLILESASTNQTSMYLCASSPQQSGGAFFGQGTRLTVV.